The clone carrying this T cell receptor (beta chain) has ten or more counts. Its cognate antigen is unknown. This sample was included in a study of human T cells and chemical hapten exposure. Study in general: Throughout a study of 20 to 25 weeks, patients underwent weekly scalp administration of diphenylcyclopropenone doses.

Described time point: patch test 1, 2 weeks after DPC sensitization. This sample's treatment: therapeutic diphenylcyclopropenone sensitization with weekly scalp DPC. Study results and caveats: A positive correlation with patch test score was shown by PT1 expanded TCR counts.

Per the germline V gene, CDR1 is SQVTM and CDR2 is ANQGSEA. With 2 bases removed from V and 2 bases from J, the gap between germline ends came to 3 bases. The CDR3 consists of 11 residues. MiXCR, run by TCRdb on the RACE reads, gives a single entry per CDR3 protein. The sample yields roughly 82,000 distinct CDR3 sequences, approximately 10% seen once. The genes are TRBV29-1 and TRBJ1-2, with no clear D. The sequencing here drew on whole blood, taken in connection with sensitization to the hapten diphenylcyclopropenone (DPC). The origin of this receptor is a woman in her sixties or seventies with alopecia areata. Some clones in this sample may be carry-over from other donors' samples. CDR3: CSVESNYGYTF. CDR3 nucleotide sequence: TGCAGCGTTGAATCGAACTATGGCTACACCTTC.